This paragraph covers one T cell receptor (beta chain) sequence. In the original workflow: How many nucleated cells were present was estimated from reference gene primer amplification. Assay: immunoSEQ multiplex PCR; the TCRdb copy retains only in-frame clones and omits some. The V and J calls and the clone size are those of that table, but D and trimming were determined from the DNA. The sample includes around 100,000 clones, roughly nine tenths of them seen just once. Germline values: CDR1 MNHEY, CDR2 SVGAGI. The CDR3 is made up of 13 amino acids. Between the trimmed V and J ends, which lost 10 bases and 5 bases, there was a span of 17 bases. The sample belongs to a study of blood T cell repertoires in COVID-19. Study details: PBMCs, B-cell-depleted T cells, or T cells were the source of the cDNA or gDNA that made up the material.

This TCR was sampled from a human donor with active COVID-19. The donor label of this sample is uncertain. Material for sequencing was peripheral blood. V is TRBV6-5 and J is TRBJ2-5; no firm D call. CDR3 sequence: CATLRNPGETQYF. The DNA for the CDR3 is TGTGCCACCCTCAGAAACCCCGGGGAGACCCAGTACTTC.